This TCR beta chain appears in the sequencing data of a study of T-cell reconstitution after alpha-beta-depleted transplantation in children. Study-wide results and caveats: T-cell numbers and diversity one year post-transplant derived largely from freshly generated T cells. There were reportedly several hundred expanded graft clones from which alpha-beta T cells came about two months after transplant.

Notes on this clonotype: The antigen is undetermined.

The V gene's germline CDR1 is LGHNA and CDR2 YNFKEQ. The CDR3 has 16 residues. Losses at the gene ends were 4 bases for V and 3 bases for J; bases not matched to a gene: 8. TCRbeta library construction was performed incorporating unique molecular identifiers. One entry per CDR3 protein results from TCRdb running MiXCR on the PCR reads. Of 80,000 or so distinct CDR3 sequences listed, around 14% are singletons. This receptor was obtained from a male patient between 2 and 10 years old who had a stem cell transplant for acute lymphoblastic leukemia, so the T cells may come from the graft donor. The genes are TRBV4-2 and TRBJ2-7; 11 bases align to TRBD1. Sequences were derived from PBMCs, mostly from graft donor cells, sampled 180 days after TCRalphabeta/CD19-depleted stem cell transplant. CDR3 residues: CASSLKSGTGGYEQYF. The CDR3 bases are TGTGCCAGCAGCCTCAAATCCGGGACAGGGGGCTACGAGCAGTACTTC.